Below, 6 T cell receptor beta chains from the same sample are listed, as sequenced in a study of blood T cell repertoires in COVID-19. Generated by immunoSEQ multiplex PCR, the TCRdb table keeps only in-frame clones and is missing some. Among fewer than 75,000 clones listed, around 87% were seen once. The sample was peripheral blood. These receptors all stem from a man in his 60s with active or convalescent COVID-19.

The V gene is TRBV6-5, the J gene TRBJ2-7; D is unclear. V lost 6 bases to trimming and J lost 0 bases, with 15 bases between them. Germline assignment: CDR1 MNHEY and CDR2 SVGAGI. The CDR3 extends over 15 amino acids. The CDR3 loop reads CASRLISASSYEQYF. Here the CDR3 DNA reads TGTGCCAGCAGGTTAATCTCTGCCAGCTCCTACGAGCAGTACTTC.

The rearrangement links TRBV6-2 or TRBV6-3 to TRBJ1-2; D not resolved. The germline V and J ends were trimmed by 4 bases and 5 bases, with 5 bases remaining between them. The CDR3 totals 11 residues. Germline lookup yields CDR1 MNHEY and CDR2 SVGEGT. This CDR3 reads CASSFGYGYTF. In DNA form, the CDR3 reads TGTGCCAGCAGTTTCGGGTATGGCTACACCTTC.

J is TRBJ1-4 and V is TRBV12-3 or TRBV12-4; 11 bases are shared with TRBD1. Trimming took 7 bases from V and 7 from J; bases not matched to a gene: 2. The CDR3 length is 13 residues. CDR3 sequence reads: CASMDRGPEKLFF. CDR3 bases: TGTGCCAGCATGGACAGGGGGCCTGAAAAACTGTTTTTT.

The J gene is TRBJ2-5, the V gene TRBV19; D not certain. The germline V gene has CDR1 LNHDA and CDR2 SQIVND (reference sequence). The CDR3 has 12 amino acids. With 5 bases removed from V and 1 base from J, the gap between germline ends came to 5 bases. DNA for the CDR3: TGTGCCAGTAGTCAAGCCCAAGAGACCCAGTACTTC. It codes for CASSQAQETQYF.

The V call is TRBV4-3, the J call TRBJ1-4, with D hard to call. The CDR3 runs to 15 residues. The V end lost 2 bases, the J end lost 2 bases, and 9 bases lay between the germline ends. Germline V gene sequence: CDR1 LGHNA, CDR2 YSLEER. The chain's CDR3 is CASSQSGGTNEKLFF. For the CDR3, the DNA is TGCGCCAGCAGCCAAAGTGGAGGGACTAATGAAAAACTGTTTTTT.

The chain recombines TRBV11-3 with TRBJ2-3, with 9 bases matching TRBD2. Germline loops: CDR1 SGHNT, CDR2 YENEEA. With 1 base clipped from V and 5 bases from J, the junction kept 10 bases outside the gene matches. This CDR3 has 17 residues. This CDR3 reads CASSLGQVAGVEDTQYF. CDR3 DNA sequence: TGTGCCAGCAGCTTAGGACAAGTAGCGGGAGTAGAAGATACGCAGTATTTT.